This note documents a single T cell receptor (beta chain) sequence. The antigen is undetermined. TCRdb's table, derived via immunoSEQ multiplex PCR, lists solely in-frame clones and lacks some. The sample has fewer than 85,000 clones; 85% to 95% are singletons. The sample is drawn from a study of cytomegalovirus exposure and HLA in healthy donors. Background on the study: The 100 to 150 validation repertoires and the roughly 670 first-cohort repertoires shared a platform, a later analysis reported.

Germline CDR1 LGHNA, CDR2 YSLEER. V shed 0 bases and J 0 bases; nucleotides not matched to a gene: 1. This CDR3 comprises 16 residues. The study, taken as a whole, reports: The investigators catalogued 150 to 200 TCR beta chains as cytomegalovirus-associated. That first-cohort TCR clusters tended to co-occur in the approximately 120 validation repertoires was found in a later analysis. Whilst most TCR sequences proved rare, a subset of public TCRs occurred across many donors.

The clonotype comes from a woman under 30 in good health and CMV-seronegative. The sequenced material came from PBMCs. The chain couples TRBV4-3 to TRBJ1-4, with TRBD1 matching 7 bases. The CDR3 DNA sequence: TGCGCCAGCAGCCAAGAGGGGACAGCAACTAATGAAAAACTGTTTTTT. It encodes CASSQEGTATNEKLFF.